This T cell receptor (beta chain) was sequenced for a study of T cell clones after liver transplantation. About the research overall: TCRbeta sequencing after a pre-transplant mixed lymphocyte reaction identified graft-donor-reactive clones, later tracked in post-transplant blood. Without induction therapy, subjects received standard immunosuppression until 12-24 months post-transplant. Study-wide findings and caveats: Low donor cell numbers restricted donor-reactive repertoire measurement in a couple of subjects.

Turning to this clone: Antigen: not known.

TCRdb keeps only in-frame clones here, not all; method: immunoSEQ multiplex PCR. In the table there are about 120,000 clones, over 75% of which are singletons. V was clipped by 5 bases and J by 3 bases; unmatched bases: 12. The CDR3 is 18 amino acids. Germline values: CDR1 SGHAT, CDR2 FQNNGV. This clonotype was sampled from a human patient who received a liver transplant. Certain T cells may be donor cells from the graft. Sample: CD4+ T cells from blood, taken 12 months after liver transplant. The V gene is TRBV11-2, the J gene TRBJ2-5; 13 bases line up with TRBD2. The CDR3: CASSLRLSGTSGKETQYF. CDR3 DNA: TGTGCCAGCAGCCTCCGACTTTCAGGGACTAGCGGGAAAGAGACCCAGTACTTC.